Presented here are 32 T cell receptor beta chains from one specimen sequenced in a study of shared clonotypes between healthy human individuals. Clones were sequenced by immunoSEQ multiplex PCR, and TCRdb holds only the in-frame ones, with some missing. The sample lists 2 million to 2.5 million clones, roughly 92% seen once, with approximately 0.39% in the top ten. Sequenced input: naive CD4+ T cells from PBMCs. The subset is: CD45RA+ positively selected. These TCRs come from a man younger than 35 in good health. Some clones in this sample may be carry-over from other donors' samples.

The rearrangement uses TRBV30 and TRBJ2-1; 12 nucleotides line up with TRBD2. The CDR3 length is 15 residues. Germline CDR1 is GTSNPN and CDR2 is SVGIG (reference sequence). Losses at the gene ends were 2 bases for V and 6 bases for J; bases not matched to a gene: 5. The CDR3 reads CAWSPLAGGRNEQFF. The CDR3 coding sequence is TGTGCCTGGAGTCCACTAGCGGGAGGCCGCAATGAGCAGTTCTTC.

The chain carries TRBV28 and TRBJ1-2; no clear D. V gave up 2 bases and J gave up 2 bases, with 9 bases separating them. Germline CDR1 reads MDHEN; CDR2 reads SYDVKM. The CDR3 loop spans 14 amino acids. CDR3 coding DNA: TGTGCCAGCAGTTTAACCCCCGGGAACTATGGCTACACCTTC. Translated, it gives CASSLTPGNYGYTF.

The chain links TRBV9 to TRBJ1-3, with D unclear. Trimming cost V 4 bases and J 1 base, with 12 bases left between them. Looked up from germline, CDR1 is SGDLS and CDR2 is YYNGEE. The CDR3 runs 15 residues. The CDR3 spells CASSNLVASGNTIYF. DNA for the CDR3: TGTGCCAGCAGCAATCTGGTCGCTTCTGGAAACACCATATATTTT.

The V call is TRBV14, the J call TRBJ2-7; D not certain. V shed 4 bases and J shed 5 bases, with 6 bases lying between them. The CDR3 is made up of 11 amino acids. CDR1 and CDR2 (germline): SGHDN, FVKESK. CDR3 sequence (DNA): TGTGCCAGCAGCCCTCCCCACGAGCAGTACTTC. Translation: CASSPPHEQYF.

The J gene is TRBJ2-3, the V gene TRBV6-1, with 7 bases identical to TRBD2. The length of the CDR3 is 14 residues. Germline lookup yields CDR1 MNHNS and CDR2 SASEGT. V shed 7 bases and J 2 bases; nucleotides not matched to a gene: 6. The CDR3: CASTRLADTDTQYF. The DNA of the CDR3 is TGTGCCAGCACCAGACTAGCAGACACAGATACGCAGTATTTT.

The chain employs TRBV7-2 and TRBJ2-1; D gene ambiguous. With 2 bases removed from V and 4 bases from J, the gap between germline ends came to 18 bases. The germline V gene has CDR1 SGHTA and CDR2 FQGNSA. The CDR3 has 17 residues. The CDR3: CASSLKSWPGPYNEQFF. The CDR3 nucleotides are TGTGCCAGCAGCTTAAAATCGTGGCCGGGCCCTTACAATGAGCAGTTCTTC. The complete variable domain, with remaining parts taken from reference TRBV7-2 and TRBJ2-1, reads GAGVSQSPSNKVTEKGKDVELRCDPISGHTALYWYRQSLGQGLEFLIYFQGNSAPDKSGLPSDRFSAERTGGSVSTLTIQRTQQEDSAVYLCASSLKSWPGPYNEQFFGPGTRLTVL.

The count of this clone is one. This sequence joins TRBV6-5 and TRBJ2-7; TRBD1 matches 9 bases. Germline V CDR1 and CDR2: MNHEY, SVGAGI. This CDR3 comprises 15 residues. The ends lost 0 bases at V and 6 bases at J; junction bases unmatched: 6. The CDR3 nucleotides read TGTGCCAGCAGTTACTCTGGGGACAGGGATCCCGAGCAGTACTTC. It specifies CASSYSGDRDPEQYF.

The V call is TRBV6-5, the J call TRBJ2-7; D not certain. The CDR3 extends over 12 amino acids. Germline V gives CDR1 MNHEY, CDR2 SVGAGI. The V and J ends lost 3 bases and 6 bases respectively, with 9 bases between them. The CDR3 bases are TGTGCCAGCAGTTATAAGGTAATCGAGCAGTACTTC. Protein: CASSYKVIEQYF.

This chain uses TRBV5-1 with TRBJ2-7; the D call may be TRBD1 or TRBD2 (5 bases each). V was trimmed by 3 bases and J by 7 bases, leaving 17 bases between them. Germline V gene lookup returns CDR1 SGHRS and CDR2 YFSETQ. The CDR3 is 14 residues long. CDR3: CASSWDRLSSEQYF. As DNA, the CDR3 is TGCGCCAGCAGCTGGGACCGGCTGTCGAGTGAGCAGTACTTC.

The rearrangement uses TRBV5-1 and TRBJ1-2; 9 positions agree with TRBD1. CDR3 length equals 15 residues. J lost 0 bases, V lost 3 bases, and 3 bases had no gene match. The germline V gene encodes CDR1 SGHRS and CDR2 YFSETQ. CDR3 in DNA: TGCGCCAGCAGCTCGCGGACAGGGGCTAACTATGGCTACACCTTC. Its translation: CASSSRTGANYGYTF.

V and J are TRBV4-2 and TRBJ1-2; 9 bases fit TRBD1. The CDR3 totals 15 residues. Germline loops: CDR1 LGHNA, CDR2 YNFKEQ. V trimming: 0 bases; J trimming: 7 bases; junction bases outside the gene matches: 6. CDR3 in DNA: TGTGCCAGCAGCCAAGATCTAGGGGACAGGGTTGGCTACACCTTC. Amino acid sequence: CASSQDLGDRVGYTF.

The chain joins TRBV28 to TRBJ2-7; D uncertain. This CDR3 spans 14 amino acids. Germline V lookup: CDR1 MDHEN, CDR2 SYDVKM. V lost 5 bases, J lost 4 bases, and 15 bases lay in between. CDR3 nucleotides: TGTGCCAGCAGTGCAGTTTTTGAGATGTACGAGCAGTACTTC. It translates to CASSAVFEMYEQYF.

V and J are TRBV2 and TRBJ2-7; 7 nucleotides agree with TRBD1. Germline CDR1 and CDR2: SNHLY and FYNNEI. V gave up 4 bases and J gave up 3 bases; unmatched junction bases: 9. This CDR3 comprises 15 residues. The CDR3 spells CASSGFRTGYYEQYF. The DNA for the CDR3 is TGTGCCAGCAGTGGGTTCCGGACAGGCTACTACGAGCAGTACTTC.

The genes are TRBV5-1 and TRBJ2-7, with unresolved D. V gave up 2 bases and J gave up 2 bases, with 14 bases separating them. The CDR3 is 15 amino acids. Germline CDR1 SGHRS, CDR2 YFSETQ. DNA of the CDR3: TGCGCCAGCAGCTTTGTCTCCCTCTCTACCTACGAGCAGTACTTC. Translating gives CASSFVSLSTYEQYF. The full variable domain, rest sourced from reference TRBV5-1 and TRBJ2-7, is KAGVTQTPRYLIKTRGQQVTLSCSPISGHRSVSWYQQTPGQGLQFLFEYFSETQRNKGNFPGRFSGRQFSNSRSEMNVSTLELGDSALYLCASSFVSLSTYEQYFGPGTRLTVT.

V is TRBV7-9 and J is TRBJ2-6; a possible D gene is TRBD1 (6 bases). The germline V gene has CDR1 SEHNR and CDR2 FQNEAQ (reference sequence). V was trimmed by 5 bases and J by 0 bases, leaving 14 bases between them. The CDR3 is 17 residues long. CDR3 in amino acids: CASSGGQFLSGANVLTF. For the CDR3, the DNA is TGTGCCAGCAGCGGGGGACAATTTCTCTCTGGGGCCAACGTCCTGACTTTC.

Turning to this clone: Distinct nucleotide sequences in the sample also encode this CDR3. The CDR3 spells CASRGTSVSSYEQYF. CDR3 sequence (DNA): TGCGCCAGCAGGGGGACTAGCGTCAGCTCCTACGAGCAGTACTTC. The chain employs TRBV5-1 and TRBJ2-7, with 10 bases matching TRBD2. This CDR3 comprises 15 residues. Germline-derived CDR1 and CDR2 are SGHRS and YFSETQ. V shed 5 bases and J 0 bases; nucleotides not matched to a gene: 5. The complete variable domain, with remaining parts taken from reference TRBV5-1 and TRBJ2-7, reads KAGVTQTPRYLIKTRGQQVTLSCSPISGHRSVSWYQQTPGQGLQFLFEYFSETQRNKGNFPGRFSGRQFSNSRSEMNVSTLELGDSALYLCASRGTSVSSYEQYFGPGTRLTVT.

V is TRBV4-1 and J is TRBJ2-2; 9 positions agree with TRBD2. The CDR3 has 18 residues. The germline CDR1 and CDR2 sequences are MGHRA and YSYEKL. The ends lost 0 bases at V and 0 bases at J; junction bases unmatched: 5. CDR3 loop: CASSQETGGRANTGELFF. CDR3 DNA sequence: TGCGCCAGCAGCCAAGAAACCGGCGGGAGGGCGAACACCGGGGAGCTGTTTTTT.

This chain connects TRBV28 to TRBJ2-7; D call uncertain. Between the trimmed V and J ends, which lost 7 bases and 7 bases, there was a span of 17 bases. Germline V gives CDR1 MDHEN, CDR2 SYDVKM. CDR3 length equals 13 residues. The CDR3 DNA reads TGTGCCAGCAACACCAGAGATCGATCTGAGCAGTACTTC. Translated, it gives CASNTRDRSEQYF.

A word on this clone: Sequence at one end of the junction differs from germline and may be a read error. The chain recombines TRBV28 with TRBJ2-4, with D possibly TRBD1 on 6 matching bases. The CDR3 consists of 11 residues. Germline CDR1 reads MDHEN; CDR2 reads SYDVKM. CDR3 sequence (DNA): TGTGCCAGCAGCTCTGCGGACAGCGTTCTCTTC. Translation: CASSSADSVLF.

This clone has just one count. The chain has TRBV7-2 and TRBJ2-1; the D gene is possibly TRBD1 (6 bases). The CDR3 is 15 amino acids. Trimming removed 7 bases from V and 6 bases from J, with 19 bases in between. Germline CDR1 SGHTA, CDR2 FQGNSA. The CDR3 DNA sequence: TGTGCCAGCACCCAGGGGTGGACCCGGGGCAATGAGCAGTTCTTC. This encodes CASTQGWTRGNEQFF.

The chain uses TRBV6-1 and TRBJ1-3; D gene unclear. The CDR3 loop spans 15 amino acids. V lost 7 bases to trimming and J lost 2 bases, with 15 bases between them. Germline values: CDR1 MNHNS, CDR2 SASEGT. The CDR3 here is CASTMEDTPGNTIYF. Here the CDR3 DNA reads TGTGCCAGCACTATGGAGGATACCCCTGGAAACACCATATATTTT.

The V and J genes are TRBV18 and TRBJ2-7; 7 nucleotides agree with TRBD2. Germline V CDR1 and CDR2: KGHSH, LQKENI. The CDR3 covers 15 residues. V was clipped by 4 bases and J by 7 bases; unmatched bases: 13. The CDR3 nucleotides are TGTGCCAGCTCACTTACCCTAGCGGCGAACGTTGAGCAGTACTTC. Encoded protein: CASSLTLAANVEQYF.

V usage is TRBV5-4 and J usage is TRBJ2-1; TRBD1 matches 10 bases. Germline V gene lookup returns CDR1 SGHNT and CDR2 YYREEE (reference sequence). This CDR3 is 16 amino acids long. Trimming took 4 bases from V and 5 from J; bases not matched to a gene: 9. The CDR3 loop is CASSPPRQGANNEQFF. DNA for the CDR3: TGTGCCAGCAGCCCGCCTAGACAGGGGGCTAACAATGAGCAGTTCTTC.

This clone has a single count. The chain has TRBV7-3 and TRBJ2-6; D is perhaps TRBD2 (5 bases). CDR3 length: 16 residues. The ends were cut back, 5 bases at V and 2 bases at J, with 13 bases in the middle. Germline CDR1 reads SGHTA; CDR2 reads FQGTGA. As DNA, the CDR3 is TGTGCCAGCAGCGCGGTCGGAGCGGCTGGGGCCAACGTCCTGACTTTC. Translated, it gives CASSAVGAAGANVLTF.

This chain joins TRBV11-3 and TRBJ2-7, with D uncertain. The V end was cut by 1 base, the J end by 2 bases, with 6 bases between. Germline V gene lookup returns CDR1 SGHNT and CDR2 YENEEA. This CDR3 comprises 13 residues. CDR3 residues: CASSLGSTYEQYF. CDR3 nucleotides: TGTGCCAGCAGCTTAGGATCGACCTACGAGCAGTACTTC. The variable domain in full, completed from reference TRBV11-3 and TRBJ2-7, reads EAGVVQSPRYKIIEKKQPVAFWCNPISGHNTLYWYLQNLGQGPELLIRYENEEAVDDSQLPKDRFSAERLKGVDSTLKIQPAELGDSAVYLCASSLGSTYEQYFGPGTRLTVT.

The chain has TRBV6-6 and TRBJ1-4, with 10 bases fitting TRBD1. Germline V CDR1 and CDR2: MNHNY, SVGAGI (reference sequence). CDR3 length equals 14 residues. V gave up 6 bases and J gave up 7 bases; unmatched junction bases: 5. CDR3 bases: TGTGCCAGCAGCCCTGACAGGGGGCCTGAAAAACTGTTTTTT. Protein sequence: CASSPDRGPEKLFF.

The rearrangement links TRBV5-1 to TRBJ1-6; D remains ambiguous. Germline V gene sequence: CDR1 SGHRS, CDR2 YFSETQ. CDR3 length: 16 residues. V lost 2 bases and J lost 0, with 9 bases in between. The CDR3 loop reads CASSFTQSSYNSPLHF. For the CDR3, the DNA is TGCGCCAGCAGCTTCACACAGAGCTCCTATAATTCACCCCTCCACTTT.

In its sample, this clone was seen once. In DNA form, the CDR3 reads TGTGCCATCAGTGAGAGACCGGGACAAGGGCCGGGCTATGGCTACACCTTC. Its translation: CAISERPGQGPGYGYTF. This chain connects TRBV10-3 to TRBJ1-2, with a tentative D call TRBD1 (6 bases). Deletions cut 2 bases from V and 4 bases from J, with 20 bases between. Per the germline V gene, CDR1 is ENHRY and CDR2 is SYGVKD. The CDR3 runs 17 residues.

The chain uses TRBV30 and TRBJ2-3, with 7 bases matching TRBD1. This CDR3 has 15 amino acids. Per the germline V gene, CDR1 is GTSNPN and CDR2 is SVGIG (reference sequence). V lost 4 bases to trimming and J lost 1 base; unmatched junction nucleotides: 8. The CDR3 region is CAWKTRDRRTDTQYF. The DNA of the CDR3 is TGTGCCTGGAAGACCCGGGACAGACGCACAGATACGCAGTATTTT.

This clone was counted only a few times. The chain joins TRBV28 to TRBJ1-1; 7 positions match TRBD1. Trimming at V came to 6 bases and at J to 0 bases, leaving 4 bases not matched to a gene. Germline V lookup: CDR1 MDHEN, CDR2 SYDVKM. The CDR3 covers 14 residues. The CDR3 spells CASRLGQMNTEAFF. The CDR3 bases are TGTGCCAGCAGGCTGGGACAGATGAACACTGAAGCTTTCTTT.

The chain uses TRBV30 and TRBJ2-5, with 7 nucleotides matching TRBD2. CDR1 GTSNPN and CDR2 SVGIG come from the germline V gene (reference sequence). This CDR3 is 15 amino acids long. V lost 0 bases and J lost 2; bases outside the gene matches: 6. The CDR3 sequence: CAWSVLMGGQETQYF. In DNA form, the CDR3 reads TGTGCCTGGAGTGTACTAATGGGAGGGCAAGAGACCCAGTACTTC.

The genes are TRBV7-8 and TRBJ1-1; D remains unclear. The CDR3 extends over 14 amino acids. V lost 1 base and J 1 base, leaving 7 bases between the germline ends. Germline CDR1 and CDR2: SGHVS and FQNEAQ. CDR3 sequence (DNA): TGTGCCAGCAGCTTAGGGCGGAAGAACACTGAAGCTTTCTTT. As protein: CASSLGRKNTEAFF.